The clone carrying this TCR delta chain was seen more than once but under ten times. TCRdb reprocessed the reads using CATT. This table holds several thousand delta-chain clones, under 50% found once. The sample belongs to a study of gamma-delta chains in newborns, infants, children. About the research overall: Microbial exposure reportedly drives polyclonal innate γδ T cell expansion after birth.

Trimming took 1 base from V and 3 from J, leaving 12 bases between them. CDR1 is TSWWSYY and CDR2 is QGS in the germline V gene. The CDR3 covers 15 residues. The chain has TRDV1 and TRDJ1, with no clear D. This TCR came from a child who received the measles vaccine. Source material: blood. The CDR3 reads CALGERGLGADKLIF. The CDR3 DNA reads TGTGCTCTTGGGGAACGGGGTCTAGGCGCCGATAAACTCATCTTT.